This T cell receptor (beta chain) was identified during a study of blood T cell repertoires in COVID-19. Background on the study: The United States, Italy and Spain provided the acute and convalescent COVID-19 samples. T cells, B-cell-depleted T cells, or PBMCs provided the cDNA or gDNA that served as material.

Under the authors' procedure: Nucleated cell counts were estimated from reference gene primer amplification. TCRdb's table, derived via immunoSEQ multiplex PCR, lists solely in-frame clones and lacks some. The DNA gave D and trimming, while V, J and clone size come from that table. The sample lists some 160,000 clones, over 75% occurring once. What was sequenced was peripheral blood. The receptor was derived from a woman aged 55-75 years with active COVID-19.

The CDR3: CASSPRARDGTNYGYTF. CDR3 coding DNA: TGTGCCAGCAGCCCCCGCGCCAGGGATGGCACTAACTATGGCTACACCTTC. The chain is built from TRBV7-9 and TRBJ1-2; perhaps TRBD1 as D (5 bases). The CDR3 is made up of 17 amino acids. Germline CDR1 and CDR2: SEHNR and FQNEAQ (reference sequence). Trimming took off 5 bases at V and 0 bases at J, with 19 bases between the two ends.